This T cell receptor beta chain was sequenced in a study of cytomegalovirus exposure and HLA in healthy donors. Comments on this clone: Its antigen is currently unknown.

These donors were members of the roughly 130-subject validation cohort, a group separate from the roughly 670-subject first cohort. The CDR3 extends over 16 amino acids. V lost 4 bases and J 2 bases, leaving 18 bases between the germline ends. Germline lookup yields CDR1 SGDLS and CDR2 YYNGEE. Study results and limitations: The investigators catalogued 180 or so TCR beta chains as cytomegalovirus-associated.

The method was immunoSEQ multiplex PCR; TCRdb's version includes in-frame clones alone and lacks a portion of them. The sample carries roughly 100,000 clones, 88% recorded once. The chain joins TRBV9 to TRBJ2-5; perhaps TRBD1 as D (6 bases). This clonotype was sampled from a woman aged 18-35 years in good health and CMV-seropositive. Sequences were obtained from PBMCs. The CDR3 protein is CASSPEGGVGQETQYF. The CDR3 bases are TGTGCCAGCAGCCCGGAAGGGGGTGTCGGGCAAGAGACCCAGTACTTC. Complete variable domain (other parts from reference TRBV9 and TRBJ2-5): DSGVTQTPKHLITATGQRVTLRCSPRSGDLSVYWYQQSLDQGLQFLIQYYNGEERAKGNILERFSAQQFPDLHSELNLSSLELGDSALYFCASSPEGGVGQETQYFGPGTRLLVL.